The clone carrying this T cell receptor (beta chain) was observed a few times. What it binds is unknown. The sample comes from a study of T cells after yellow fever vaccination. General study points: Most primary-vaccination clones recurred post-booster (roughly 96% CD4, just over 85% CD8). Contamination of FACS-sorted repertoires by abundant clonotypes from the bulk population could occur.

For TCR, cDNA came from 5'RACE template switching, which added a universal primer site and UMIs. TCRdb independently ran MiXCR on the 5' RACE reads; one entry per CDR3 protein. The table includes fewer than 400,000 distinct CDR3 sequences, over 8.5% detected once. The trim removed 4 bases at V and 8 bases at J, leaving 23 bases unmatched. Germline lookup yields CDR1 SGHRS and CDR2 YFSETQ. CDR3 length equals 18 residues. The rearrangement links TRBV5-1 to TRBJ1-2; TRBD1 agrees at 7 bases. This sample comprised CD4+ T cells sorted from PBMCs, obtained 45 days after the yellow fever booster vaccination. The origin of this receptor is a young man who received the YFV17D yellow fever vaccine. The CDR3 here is CASSPHARQGEVYTGYTF. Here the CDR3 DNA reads TGCGCCAGCAGCCCCCACGCCCGCCAGGGGGAGGTTTATACCGGCTACACCTTC.